This T cell receptor beta chain emerged from a study of radiation and T cells in renal cell carcinoma. Study information: Nephrectomy followed 15 Gy stereotactic body radiation by 4 weeks. Study-wide points: Top tumor clonotypes rose in blood 2 weeks post-radiation, then contracted.

Turning to this clone: The antigen remains unidentified.

Profiled with immunoSEQ multiplex PCR; TCRdb holds only in-frame clones, not every one. This table holds around 75,000 clones, about four fifths found once. V was trimmed by 2 bases and J by 4 bases, leaving 12 bases between them. This CDR3 has 15 residues. Germline CDR1 and CDR2: MNHNS and SASEGT. Indicated time point: blood 2 weeks post-SBRT. Regarding treatment: 15 Gy SBRT to primary tumor, nephrectomy 4 weeks later. Clear cell pathology was present in this patient's renal cell carcinoma. The source was blood, collected from a patient whose treatment included radiotherapy and nephrectomy. This TCR came from a man aged 55 to 69 with renal cell carcinoma. V usage is TRBV6-1 and J usage is TRBJ1-3; D is uncertain. In DNA form, the CDR3 reads TGTGCCAGCAGTGAACTTTCGAGAAGCGGAAACACCATATATTTT. It encodes CASSELSRSGNTIYF.